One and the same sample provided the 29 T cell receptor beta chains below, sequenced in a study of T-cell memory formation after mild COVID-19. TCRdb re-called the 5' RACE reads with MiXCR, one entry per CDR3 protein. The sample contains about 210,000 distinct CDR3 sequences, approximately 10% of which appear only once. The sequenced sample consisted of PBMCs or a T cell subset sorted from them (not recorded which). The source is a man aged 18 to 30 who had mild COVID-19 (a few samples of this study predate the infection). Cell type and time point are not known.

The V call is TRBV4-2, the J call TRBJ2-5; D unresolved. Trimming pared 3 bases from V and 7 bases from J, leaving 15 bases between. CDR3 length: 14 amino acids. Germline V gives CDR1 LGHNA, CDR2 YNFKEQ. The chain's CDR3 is CASSHALRLRTQYF. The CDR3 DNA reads TGTGCCAGCAGCCACGCCCTGAGGCTCAGGACCCAGTACTTC.

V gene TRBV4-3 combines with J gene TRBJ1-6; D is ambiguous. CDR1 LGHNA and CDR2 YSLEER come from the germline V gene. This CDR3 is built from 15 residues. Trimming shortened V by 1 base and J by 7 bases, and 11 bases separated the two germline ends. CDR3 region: CASSQVVGQNSPLHF. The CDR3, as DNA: TGCGCCAGCAGCCAAGTCGTAGGGCAAAATTCACCCCTCCACTTT.

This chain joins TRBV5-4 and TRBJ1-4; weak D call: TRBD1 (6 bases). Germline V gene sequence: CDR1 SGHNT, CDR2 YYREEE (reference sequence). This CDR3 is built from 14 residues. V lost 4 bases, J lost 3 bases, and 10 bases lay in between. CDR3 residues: CASSQGQSNEKLFF. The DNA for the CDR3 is TGTGCCAGCAGCCAAGGACAGTCTAATGAAAAACTGTTTTTT.

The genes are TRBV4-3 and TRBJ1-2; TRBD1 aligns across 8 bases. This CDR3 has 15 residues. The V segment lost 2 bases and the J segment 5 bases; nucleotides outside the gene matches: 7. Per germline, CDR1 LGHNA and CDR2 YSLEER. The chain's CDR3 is CASSQRQGRGYGYTF. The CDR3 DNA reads TGCGCCAGCAGCCAAAGACAGGGGAGAGGATATGGCTACACCTTC.

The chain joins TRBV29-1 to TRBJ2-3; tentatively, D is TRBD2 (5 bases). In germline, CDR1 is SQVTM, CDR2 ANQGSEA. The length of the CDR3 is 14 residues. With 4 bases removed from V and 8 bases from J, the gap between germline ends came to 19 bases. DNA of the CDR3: TGCAGCGTTGCCCCCCAAGAGGGCGCGGGTACGCAGTATTTT. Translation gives CSVAPQEGAGTQYF.

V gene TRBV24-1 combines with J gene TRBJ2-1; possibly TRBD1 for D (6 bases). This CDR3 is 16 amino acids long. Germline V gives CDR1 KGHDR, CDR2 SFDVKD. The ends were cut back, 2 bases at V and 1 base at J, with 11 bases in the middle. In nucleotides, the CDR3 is TGTGCCACCAGTGATTCCTCAGGGGAATCCTACAATGAGCAGTTCTTC. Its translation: CATSDSSGESYNEQFF.

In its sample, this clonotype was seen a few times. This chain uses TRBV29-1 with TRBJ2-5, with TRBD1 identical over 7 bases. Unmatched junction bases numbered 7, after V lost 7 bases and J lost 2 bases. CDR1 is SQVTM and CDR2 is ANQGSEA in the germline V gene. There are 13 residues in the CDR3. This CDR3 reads CSAPGTDQETQYF. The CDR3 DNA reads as TGCAGCGCCCCAGGGACAGATCAAGAGACCCAGTACTTC.

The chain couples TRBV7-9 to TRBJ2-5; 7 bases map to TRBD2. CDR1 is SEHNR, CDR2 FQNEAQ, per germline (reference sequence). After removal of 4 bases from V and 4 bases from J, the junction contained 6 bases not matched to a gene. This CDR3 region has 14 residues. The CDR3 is CASSYGGGPETQYF. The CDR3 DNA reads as TGTGCCAGCAGCTACGGCGGGGGACCAGAGACCCAGTACTTC.

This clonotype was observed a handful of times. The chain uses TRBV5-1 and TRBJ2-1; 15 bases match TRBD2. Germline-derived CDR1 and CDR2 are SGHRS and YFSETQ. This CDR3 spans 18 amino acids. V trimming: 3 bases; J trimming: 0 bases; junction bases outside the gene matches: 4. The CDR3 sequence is CASSSGLAGGSSYNEQFF. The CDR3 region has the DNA TGCGCCAGCAGCTCGGGACTAGCGGGGGGAAGCTCCTACAATGAGCAGTTCTTC.

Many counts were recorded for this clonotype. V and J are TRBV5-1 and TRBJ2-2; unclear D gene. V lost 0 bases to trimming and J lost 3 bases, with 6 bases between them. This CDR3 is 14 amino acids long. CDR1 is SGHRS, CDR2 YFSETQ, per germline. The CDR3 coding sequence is TGCGCCAGCAGCTTGGACGGCGACACCGGGGAGCTGTTTTTT. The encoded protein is CASSLDGDTGELFF.

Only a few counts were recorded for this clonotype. The CDR3 nucleotides read TGTGCCAGCGGGGACAGGGTTTGGGAGCAGTACTTC. Its protein is CASGDRVWEQYF. This sequence joins TRBV6-2 or TRBV6-3 and TRBJ2-7; 9 bases are a match to TRBD1. The germline gives CDR1 MNHEY, CDR2 SVGEGT. J was trimmed by 7 bases and V by 8 bases; bases with no gene match: 6. This CDR3 region has 12 residues.

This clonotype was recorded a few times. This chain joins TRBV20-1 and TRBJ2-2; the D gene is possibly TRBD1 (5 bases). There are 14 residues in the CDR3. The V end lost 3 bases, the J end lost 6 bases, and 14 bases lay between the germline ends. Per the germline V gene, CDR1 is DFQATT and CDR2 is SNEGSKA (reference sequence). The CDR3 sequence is CSASPGAWAGELFF. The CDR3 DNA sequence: TGCAGTGCTAGTCCTGGGGCGTGGGCCGGGGAGCTGTTTTTT.

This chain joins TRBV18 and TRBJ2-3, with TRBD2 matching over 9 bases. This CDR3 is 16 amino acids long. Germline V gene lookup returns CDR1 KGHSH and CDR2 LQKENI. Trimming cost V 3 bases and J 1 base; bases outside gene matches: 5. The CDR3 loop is CASSPGVAGGTDTQYF. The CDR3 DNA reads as TGTGCCAGCTCACCCGGGGTAGCGGGGGGCACAGATACGCAGTATTTT.

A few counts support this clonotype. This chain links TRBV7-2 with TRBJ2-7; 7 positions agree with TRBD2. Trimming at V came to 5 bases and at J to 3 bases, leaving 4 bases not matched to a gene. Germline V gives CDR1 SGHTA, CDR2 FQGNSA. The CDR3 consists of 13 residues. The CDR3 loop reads CASSPTSFYEQYF. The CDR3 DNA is TGTGCCAGCAGCCCGACTAGCTTCTACGAGCAGTACTTC.

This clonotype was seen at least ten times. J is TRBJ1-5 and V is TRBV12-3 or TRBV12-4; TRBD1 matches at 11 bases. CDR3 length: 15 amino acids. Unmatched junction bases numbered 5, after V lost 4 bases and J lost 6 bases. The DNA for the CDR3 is TGTGCCAGCAGTTACCCGGGACAGGGGGGTCAGCCCCAGCATTTT. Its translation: CASSYPGQGGQPQHF.

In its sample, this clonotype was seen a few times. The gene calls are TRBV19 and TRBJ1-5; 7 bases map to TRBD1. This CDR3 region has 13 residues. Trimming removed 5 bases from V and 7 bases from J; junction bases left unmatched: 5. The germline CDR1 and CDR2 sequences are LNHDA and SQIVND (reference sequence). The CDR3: CASSEGAWQPQHF. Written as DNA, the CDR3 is TGTGCCAGTAGTGAGGGGGCTTGGCAGCCCCAGCATTTT.

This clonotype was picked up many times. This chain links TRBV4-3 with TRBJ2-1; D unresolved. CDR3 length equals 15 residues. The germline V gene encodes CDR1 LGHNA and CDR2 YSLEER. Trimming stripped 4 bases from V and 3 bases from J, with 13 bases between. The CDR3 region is CASSPWVGNYNEQFF. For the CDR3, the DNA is TGCGCCAGCAGCCCATGGGTAGGGAACTACAATGAGCAGTTCTTC.

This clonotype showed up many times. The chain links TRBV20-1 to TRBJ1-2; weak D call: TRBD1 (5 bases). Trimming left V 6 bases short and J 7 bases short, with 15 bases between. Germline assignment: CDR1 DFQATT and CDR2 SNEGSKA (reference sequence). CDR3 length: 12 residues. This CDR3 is CSAIRGEGGYTF. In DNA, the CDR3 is TGCAGTGCCATAAGGGGTGAGGGTGGCTACACCTTC.

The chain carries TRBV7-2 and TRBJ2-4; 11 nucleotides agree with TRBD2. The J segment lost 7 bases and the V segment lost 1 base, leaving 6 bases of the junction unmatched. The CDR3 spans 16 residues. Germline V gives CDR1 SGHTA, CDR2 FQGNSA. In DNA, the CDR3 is TGTGCCAGCAGCTTAGATTCGGCTAGCGGGGGGAACATTCAGTACTTC. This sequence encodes CASSLDSASGGNIQYF.

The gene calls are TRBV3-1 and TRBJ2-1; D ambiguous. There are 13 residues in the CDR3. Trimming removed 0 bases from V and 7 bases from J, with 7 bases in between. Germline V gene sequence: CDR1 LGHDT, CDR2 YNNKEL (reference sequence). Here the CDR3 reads CASSQDRVNEQFF. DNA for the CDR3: TGTGCCAGCAGCCAAGATCGAGTTAATGAGCAGTTCTTC.

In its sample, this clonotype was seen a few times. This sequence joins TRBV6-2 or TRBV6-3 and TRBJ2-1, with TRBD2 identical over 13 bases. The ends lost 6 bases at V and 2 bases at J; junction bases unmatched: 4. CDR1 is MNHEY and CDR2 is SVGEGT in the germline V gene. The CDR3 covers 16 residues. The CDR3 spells CASSFGTSGTYNEQFF. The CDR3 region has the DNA TGTGCCAGCAGCTTCGGGACTAGCGGGACCTACAATGAGCAGTTCTTC.

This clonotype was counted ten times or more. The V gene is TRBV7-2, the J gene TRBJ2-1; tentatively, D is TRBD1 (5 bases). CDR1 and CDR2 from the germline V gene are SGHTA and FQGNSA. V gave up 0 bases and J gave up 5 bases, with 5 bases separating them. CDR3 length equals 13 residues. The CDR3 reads CASSLARDNEQFF. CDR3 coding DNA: TGTGCCAGCAGCTTAGCCAGGGACAATGAGCAGTTCTTC.

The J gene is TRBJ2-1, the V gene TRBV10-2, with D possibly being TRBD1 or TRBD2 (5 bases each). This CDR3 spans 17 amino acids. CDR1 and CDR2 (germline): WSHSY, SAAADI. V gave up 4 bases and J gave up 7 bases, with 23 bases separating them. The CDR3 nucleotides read TGCGCCAGCAGTGCCCTCGAGGGCTACCGAGGGGCAAATGAGCAGTTCTTC. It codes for CASSALEGYRGANEQFF.

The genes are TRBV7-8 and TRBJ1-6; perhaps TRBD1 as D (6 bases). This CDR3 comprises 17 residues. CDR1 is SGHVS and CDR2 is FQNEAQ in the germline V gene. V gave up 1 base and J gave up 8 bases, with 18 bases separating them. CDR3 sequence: CASSLELGGFVDSPLHF. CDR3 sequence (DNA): TGTGCCAGCAGCTTAGAGTTAGGGGGGTTCGTCGATTCACCCCTCCACTTT.

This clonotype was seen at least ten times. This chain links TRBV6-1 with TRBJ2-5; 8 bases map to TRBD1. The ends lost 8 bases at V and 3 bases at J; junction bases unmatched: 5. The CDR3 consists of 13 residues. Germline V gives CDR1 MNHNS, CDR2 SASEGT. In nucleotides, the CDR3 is TGTGCCAGCCTCCGGACAGGGAAAGAGACCCAGTACTTC. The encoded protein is CASLRTGKETQYF.

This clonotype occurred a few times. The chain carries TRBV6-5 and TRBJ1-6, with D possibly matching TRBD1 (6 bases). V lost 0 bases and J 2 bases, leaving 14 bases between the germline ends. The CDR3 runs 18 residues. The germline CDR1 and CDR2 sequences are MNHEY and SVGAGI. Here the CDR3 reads CASSYSTGAGTYNSPLHF. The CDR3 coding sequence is TGTGCCAGCAGTTACTCGACGGGGGCAGGCACCTATAATTCACCCCTCCACTTT.

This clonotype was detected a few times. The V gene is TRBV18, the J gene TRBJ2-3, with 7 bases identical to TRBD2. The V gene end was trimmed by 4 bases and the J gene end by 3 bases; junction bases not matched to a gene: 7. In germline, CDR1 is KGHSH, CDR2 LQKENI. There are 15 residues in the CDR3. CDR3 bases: TGTGCCAGCTCACTACGGGGGGAAGGAACAGATACGCAGTATTTT. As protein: CASSLRGEGTDTQYF. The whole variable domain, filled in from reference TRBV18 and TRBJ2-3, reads NAGVMQNPRHLVRRRGQEARLRCSPMKGHSHVYWYRQLPEEGLKFMVYLQKENIIDESGMPKERFSAEFPKEGPSILRIQQVVRGDSAAYFCASSLRGEGTDTQYFGPGTRLTVL.

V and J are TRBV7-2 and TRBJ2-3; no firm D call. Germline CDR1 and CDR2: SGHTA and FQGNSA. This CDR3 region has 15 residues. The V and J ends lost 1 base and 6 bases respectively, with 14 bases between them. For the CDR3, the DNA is TGTGCCAGCAGCTTAGTCAGCTCTGACTTTGATACGCAGTATTTT. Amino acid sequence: CASSLVSSDFDTQYF.

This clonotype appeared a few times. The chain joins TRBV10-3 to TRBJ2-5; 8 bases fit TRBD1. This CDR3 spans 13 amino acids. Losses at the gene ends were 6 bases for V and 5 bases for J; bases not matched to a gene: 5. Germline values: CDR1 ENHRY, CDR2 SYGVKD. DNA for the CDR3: TGTGCCATCAGAGGACAGGGCGCGGAGACCCAGTACTTC. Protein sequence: CAIRGQGAETQYF.